This T cell receptor beta chain was sequenced during a study of blood T cell repertoires in COVID-19. Background on the study: There were acute and convalescent COVID-19 samples, and they came from the United States, Italy and Spain. The analysed material was cDNA or gDNA that came from T cells, B-cell-depleted T cells, or PBMCs.

In the authors' methods: Amplified reference gene primers provided the basis for estimating nucleated cell counts. TCRdb keeps only in-frame clones here, not all; method: immunoSEQ multiplex PCR. Clone size and the V and J calls come from that table; the DNA yielded D and trimming. The table lists fewer than 200,000 clones, over 80% of them singletons. The sample was peripheral blood. The receptor's source is a woman of 80 years or more with active or convalescent COVID-19.

The CDR3 sequence is CASTTDSNQPQHF. For the CDR3, the DNA is TGTGCCAGTACGACAGACAGCAATCAGCCCCAGCATTTT. The rearrangement joins TRBV19 to TRBJ1-5; possibly TRBD1 for D (5 bases). Germline V gene lookup returns CDR1 LNHDA and CDR2 SQIVND (reference sequence). This CDR3 has 13 residues. V was cut by 7 bases and J by 1 base, with 8 bases left in between. The whole variable domain, remainder taken from reference TRBV19 and TRBJ1-5, is DGGITQSPKYLFRKEGQNVTLSCEQNLNHDAMYWYRQDPGQGLRLIYYSQIVNDFQKGDIAEGYSVSREKKESFPLTVTSAQKNPTAFYLCASTTDSNQPQHFGDGTRLSIL.